One and the same sample provided the 31 T cell receptor beta chains below, sequenced in a study of T-cell memory formation after mild COVID-19. TCRdb processed the 5' RACE reads anew with MiXCR; each CDR3 protein has one entry. The sample consists of under 450,000 distinct CDR3 sequences, 20% to 25% of them appearing once. The sequenced sample was PBMCs or a T cell subset sorted from them (not recorded which). The source of these receptors is a man between 18 and 35 years old who had mild COVID-19 (a few samples of this study predate the infection). Cell type and time point are not known.

The chain links TRBV6-5 to TRBJ1-3; D may be TRBD1 (6 bases). V lost 8 bases to trimming and J lost 0 bases, with 14 bases between them. The CDR3 has 15 residues. Germline V CDR1 and CDR2: MNHEY, SVGAGI. The CDR3 spells CASGRTADSGNTIYF. For the CDR3, the DNA is TGTGCCAGCGGGAGGACAGCGGACTCTGGAAACACCATATATTTT.

The V gene is TRBV29-1, the J gene TRBJ2-1, with D tentatively TRBD2 (6 bases). V was trimmed by 3 bases and J by 4 bases, leaving 7 bases between them. The CDR3 sequence is 12 residues long. Germline values: CDR1 SQVTM, CDR2 ANQGSEA. DNA for the CDR3: TGCAGCGTTGATGCGGGATACAATGAGCAGTTCTTC. As protein: CSVDAGYNEQFF.

This clonotype has just a few counts. The V call is TRBV6-2 or TRBV6-3, the J call TRBJ2-1, with 9 bases matching TRBD2. V was pared by 2 bases and J by 9 bases, with 8 bases of the junction left unmatched. There are 15 residues in the CDR3. Germline-derived CDR1 and CDR2 are MNHEY and SVGEGT. For the CDR3, the DNA is TGTGCCAGCAGTTACGGTAGCGGGGGATCGGGTGAGCAGTTCTTC. Amino acids: CASSYGSGGSGEQFF.

This clonotype has only a few counts. The genes are TRBV7-2 and TRBJ2-1, with a possible D match to TRBD2 (6 bases). V lost 3 bases and J lost 9, with 9 bases in between. Germline V gene sequence: CDR1 SGHTA, CDR2 FQGNSA. This CDR3 region has 12 residues. The CDR3 DNA follows: TGTGCCAGCAGCTTGCGGCGGGGTGAGCAGTTCTTC. Translated: CASSLRRGEQFF.

J is TRBJ2-1 and V is TRBV6-1; 7 nucleotides agree with TRBD1. Looked up from germline, CDR1 is MNHNS and CDR2 is SASEGT. V was clipped by 8 bases and J by 8 bases; unmatched bases: 15. The CDR3 runs to 15 residues. The CDR3 region is CASPPRGPRLDEQFF. The CDR3 nucleotides are TGTGCCAGCCCTCCGAGGGGGCCCAGGTTGGATGAGCAGTTCTTC.

The V call is TRBV7-9, the J call TRBJ2-2; no definite D call. Germline V gene data show CDR1 as SEHNR and CDR2 as FQNEAQ (reference sequence). The CDR3 extends over 14 amino acids. V lost 8 bases and J 2 bases, leaving 12 bases between the germline ends. The CDR3 loop reads CASGVGINTGELFF. The CDR3, as DNA: TGTGCCAGCGGAGTAGGCATCAACACCGGGGAGCTGTTTTTT.

This clonotype occurred many times. The chain has TRBV7-3 and TRBJ2-1, with 12 bases lining up with TRBD2. V lost 4 bases to trimming and J lost 2 bases; unmatched junction nucleotides: 6. The V gene's germline CDR1 is SGHTA and CDR2 FQGTGA. The CDR3 is 17 amino acids. The CDR3 bases are TGTGCCAGCAGCTCCGGACTAGCGGGGAATCCCTACAATGAGCAGTTCTTC. This encodes CASSSGLAGNPYNEQFF.

The rearrangement joins TRBV20-1 to TRBJ2-3; no firm D call. CDR3 length: 14 amino acids. CDR1 and CDR2 (germline): DFQATT, SNEGSKA (reference sequence). Trimming took off 3 bases at V and 4 bases at J, with 14 bases between the two ends. The CDR3 sequence is CSASDKTFSDTQYF. The CDR3 nucleotides are TGCAGTGCTAGCGATAAAACGTTCTCAGATACGCAGTATTTT.

Only a few counts were recorded for this clonotype. The chain links TRBV5-1 to TRBJ1-1; 9 bases align to TRBD1. This CDR3 is built from 12 residues. Losses at the gene ends were 4 bases for V and 7 bases for J; bases not matched to a gene: 2. CDR1 is SGHRS, CDR2 YFSETQ, per germline. CDR3 sequence: CASSQDRGEAFF. The CDR3 DNA is TGCGCCAGCAGCCAGGACAGGGGTGAAGCTTTCTTT.

This clonotype was observed a handful of times. The chain links TRBV20-1 to TRBJ2-5; TRBD2 matches at 9 bases. The V and J ends lost 5 bases and 5 bases, in that order; junction bases with no gene match: 15. Germline loops: CDR1 DFQATT, CDR2 SNEGSKA (reference sequence). This CDR3 spans 16 amino acids. This chain's CDR3 is CSAVPEVAGELETQYF. The CDR3 coding sequence is TGCAGTGCTGTTCCCGAGGTAGCGGGGGAGTTGGAGACCCAGTACTTC.

The chain couples TRBV6-5 to TRBJ2-7; a possible D gene is TRBD1 (6 bases). Trimming cost V 6 bases and J 3 bases, with 12 bases left between them. The germline V gene has CDR1 MNHEY and CDR2 SVGAGI. The CDR3 totals 13 residues. The chain's CDR3 is CASSPQGDYEQYV. As DNA, the CDR3 is TGTGCCAGCAGCCCACAGGGCGACTACGAGCAGTACGTC.

This clonotype appeared a few times. The CDR3 reads CASSHTRLDNEQFF. The CDR3 bases are TGTGCCAGCAGTCACACGCGCTTGGACAATGAGCAGTTCTTC. The chain has TRBV6-2 or TRBV6-3 and TRBJ2-1; the D is unclear. Germline values: CDR1 MNHEY, CDR2 SVGEGT. The CDR3 loop spans 14 amino acids. Trimming removed 5 bases from V and 5 bases from J, with 13 bases in between.

This clonotype was seen more than once but under ten times. The chain carries TRBV11-2 and TRBJ2-7, with 10 bases fitting TRBD2. The CDR3 has 16 residues. V lost 5 bases to trimming and J lost 4 bases; unmatched junction nucleotides: 11. CDR1 is SGHAT, CDR2 FQNNGV, per germline. As DNA, the CDR3 is TGTGCCAGCAGCCGATGGGGCCTAGCGGGGGAATACGAGCAGTACTTC. Encoded protein: CASSRWGLAGEYEQYF.

The chain combines TRBV5-1 with TRBJ2-4, with 9 positions matching TRBD1. The CDR3 totals 13 residues. With 2 bases clipped from V and 8 bases from J, the junction kept 2 bases outside the gene matches. Per germline, CDR1 SGHRS and CDR2 YFSETQ. As DNA, the CDR3 is TGCGCCAGCAGCTTTCGGACAGGGGACATTCAGTACTTC. Protein: CASSFRTGDIQYF.

A few counts support this clonotype. J is TRBJ1-1 and V is TRBV27; D is perhaps TRBD1 (6 bases). Trimming took off 3 bases at V and 1 base at J, with 9 bases between the two ends. Germline CDR1 reads MNHEY; CDR2 reads SMNVEV (reference sequence). The CDR3 totals 14 residues. The CDR3 sequence is CASSFLGGNTEAFF. The CDR3 DNA sequence: TGTGCCAGCAGTTTTCTAGGGGGGAACACTGAAGCTTTCTTT.

This clonotype has only a few counts. The genes are TRBV19 and TRBJ2-7; 7 nucleotides match TRBD1. Germline V CDR1 and CDR2: LNHDA, SQIVND (reference sequence). The CDR3 is 14 residues long. J lost 2 bases, V lost 3 bases, and 4 bases had no gene match. CDR3: CASSIAGTAYEQYF. As DNA, the CDR3 is TGTGCCAGTAGTATCGCCGGGACAGCCTACGAGCAGTACTTC.

V usage is TRBV2 and J usage is TRBJ2-7; 7 positions agree with TRBD1. CDR1 is SNHLY and CDR2 is FYNNEI in the germline V gene. V gave up 5 bases and J gave up 5 bases; unmatched junction bases: 6. CDR3 length equals 13 residues. DNA for the CDR3: TGTGCCAGCAGTACCGACAGGGTCCACGAGCAGTACTTC. It codes for CASSTDRVHEQYF. Full variable domain (outside the CDR3, taken from reference TRBV2 and TRBJ2-7): EPEVTQTPSHQVTQMGQEVILRCVPISNHLYFYWYRQILGQKVEFLVSFYNNEISEKSEIFDDQFSVERPDGSNFTLKIRSTKLEDSAMYFCASSTDRVHEQYFGPGTRLTVT.

In this sample, this clonotype turned up a few times. The chain links TRBV7-9 to TRBJ2-5; no definite D call. The V end was cut by 5 bases, the J end by 2 bases, with 9 bases between. CDR1 is SEHNR, CDR2 FQNEAQ, per germline (reference sequence). The CDR3 is made up of 13 amino acids. The CDR3 DNA follows: TGTGCCAGCAGCCTCAGGAGTCAAGAGACCCAGTACTTC. This translates into CASSLRSQETQYF.

This clonotype occurred a few times. The gene calls are TRBV5-5 and TRBJ1-1, with TRBD1 identical over 7 bases. The germline V gene encodes CDR1 SGHKS and CDR2 YYEKEE (reference sequence). This CDR3 is 15 amino acids long. With V trimmed by 4 bases and J by 2 bases, 8 bases remained unmatched. CDR3 in amino acids: CASSGAGTVNTEAFF. As DNA, the CDR3 is TGTGCCAGCAGCGGGGCCGGGACAGTAAACACTGAAGCTTTCTTT.

V gene TRBV12-3 or TRBV12-4 combines with J gene TRBJ1-5, with a possible D match to TRBD1 (6 bases). This CDR3 region has 15 residues. V shed 6 bases and J shed 4 bases, with 16 bases lying between them. The CDR3 nucleotides read TGTGCCAGCAGGGGGGCGAGCGTCGGGAATCAGCCCCAGCATTTT. It codes for CASRGASVGNQPQHF.

The V gene is TRBV2, the J gene TRBJ2-5, with 13 bases identical to TRBD2. The CDR3 is 15 amino acids. CDR1 is SNHLY and CDR2 is FYNNEI in the germline V gene. V lost 5 bases and J lost 4; bases outside the gene matches: 4. The CDR3 protein is CASSLGLAGTETQYF. CDR3 sequence (DNA): TGTGCCAGCAGTTTGGGACTAGCGGGAACAGAGACCCAGTACTTC.

Many counts were recorded for this clonotype. The chain recombines TRBV29-1 with TRBJ2-1, with D possibly TRBD2 on 6 matching bases. The germline V and J ends were trimmed by 8 bases and 6 bases, with 20 bases remaining between them. The CDR3 covers 14 residues. Germline V gene lookup returns CDR1 SQVTM and CDR2 ANQGSEA. In nucleotides, the CDR3 is TGCAGCTTCGGGGCGGCGGGGACGGGCAATGAGCAGTTCTTC. Its protein product is CSFGAAGTGNEQFF.

This clonotype turned up a few times. This chain joins TRBV12-3 or TRBV12-4 and TRBJ1-2; D is possibly TRBD1 (6 bases). This CDR3 has 14 amino acids. Trimming cost V 2 bases and J 8 bases, with 15 bases left between them. The CDR3, as DNA: TGTGCCAGCAGTTTAATTCGCACAGGGATAGGCTACACCTTC. This translates into CASSLIRTGIGYTF.

This clonotype was observed many times. The gene calls are TRBV4-3 and TRBJ2-4; a possible D gene is TRBD1 (6 bases). Between the trimmed V and J ends, which lost 4 bases and 0 bases, there was a span of 16 bases. Germline CDR1 reads LGHNA; CDR2 reads YSLEER. CDR3 length: 17 amino acids. The CDR3 protein is CASSRTGPSLAKNIQYF. The CDR3 nucleotides are TGCGCCAGCAGCCGCACAGGGCCTTCTCTAGCCAAAAACATTCAGTACTTC.

The rearrangement links TRBV12-5 to TRBJ1-2; a possible D gene is TRBD1 (6 bases). The CDR3 spans 14 residues. V was pared by 0 bases and J by 3 bases, with 8 bases between. From germline, CDR1 is LGHNT and CDR2 FRNRAP. The CDR3 nucleotides read TGTGCTAGTGGTTTGGTAGCAGGGGACTATGGCTACACCTTC. Its translation: CASGLVAGDYGYTF.

The rearrangement joins TRBV7-9 to TRBJ1-2, with 7 bases identical to TRBD1. Losses at the gene ends were 6 bases for V and 8 bases for J; bases not matched to a gene: 12. The germline gives CDR1 SEHNR, CDR2 FQNEAQ (reference sequence). The CDR3 length is 14 residues. CDR3 amino acids: CASRSTGTPVGYTF. CDR3 DNA sequence: TGTGCCAGCAGATCGACAGGGACCCCAGTGGGCTACACCTTC.

On this clonotype itself: A much larger clone sits a single nucleotide away, making a read error possible. The V and J genes are TRBV5-1 and TRBJ2-7; 7 nucleotides align to TRBD2. This CDR3 contains 13 residues. Germline CDR1 SGHRS, CDR2 YFSETQ. V lost 6 bases, J lost 2 bases, and 5 bases stayed unmatched. CDR3 bases: TGCGCCAGCATCCCCGGGACTACCTACGAGCAGTACTTC. Its translation is CASIPGTTYEQYF.

The V call is TRBV28, the J call TRBJ2-7; D might be TRBD1 (7 bases). Germline-derived CDR1 and CDR2 are MDHEN and SYDVKM. Between the trimmed V and J ends, which lost 8 bases and 1 base, there was a span of 15 bases. The CDR3 runs to 14 residues. The CDR3 here is CASRRGTASYEQYV. CDR3 nucleotide sequence: TGTGCCAGCCGCCGCGGGACAGCTTCCTACGAGCAGTACGTC.

The chain has TRBV28 and TRBJ1-5, with D tentatively TRBD1 (6 bases). Germline CDR1 reads MDHEN; CDR2 reads SYDVKM. This CDR3 contains 16 residues. V lost 3 bases to trimming and J lost 0 bases, with 12 bases between them. CDR3 bases: TGTGCCAGCAGTTTGAGGGGGTCTCGTAGCAATCAGCCCCAGCATTTT. Translating gives CASSLRGSRSNQPQHF.

This clonotype has more than one count but fewer than ten. The chain is built from TRBV6-5 and TRBJ1-1; no clear D. The CDR3 has 14 residues. Looked up from germline, CDR1 is MNHEY and CDR2 is SVGAGI. Trimming took 5 bases from V and 1 from J, leaving 11 bases between them. The DNA of the CDR3 is TGTGCCAGCAGTCCCCTCCTCGGGAACACTGAAGCTTTCTTT. Its translation: CASSPLLGNTEAFF.

V gene TRBV7-9 combines with J gene TRBJ2-1; D possibly corresponds to TRBD2 (5 bases). Looked up from germline, CDR1 is SEHNR and CDR2 is FQNEAQ (reference sequence). The length of the CDR3 is 14 residues. V lost 8 bases and J 8 bases, leaving 19 bases between the germline ends. The CDR3 DNA follows: TGTGCCAGCCAAGGAGCGGCGGTGATGTATGAGCAGTTCTTC. Its translation: CASQGAAVMYEQFF. The entire variable domain, with the rest obtained from reference TRBV7-9 and TRBJ2-1, is as follows: DTGVSQNPRHKITKRGQNVTFRCDPISEHNRLYWYRQTLGQGPEFLTYFQNEAQLEKSRLLSDRFSAERPKGSFSTLEIQRTEQGDSAMYLCASQGAAVMYEQFFGPGTRLTVL.